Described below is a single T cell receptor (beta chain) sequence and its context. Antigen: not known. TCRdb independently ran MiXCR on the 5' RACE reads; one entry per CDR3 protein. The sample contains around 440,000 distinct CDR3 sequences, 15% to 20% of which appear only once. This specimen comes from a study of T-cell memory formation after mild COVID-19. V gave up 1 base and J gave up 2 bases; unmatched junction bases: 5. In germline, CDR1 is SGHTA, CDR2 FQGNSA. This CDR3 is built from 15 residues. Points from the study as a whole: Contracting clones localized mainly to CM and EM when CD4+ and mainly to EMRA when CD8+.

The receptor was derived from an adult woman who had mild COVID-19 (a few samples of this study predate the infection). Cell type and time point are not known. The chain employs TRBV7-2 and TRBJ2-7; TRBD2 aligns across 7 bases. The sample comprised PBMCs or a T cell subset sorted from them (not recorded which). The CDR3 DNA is TGTGCCAGCAGCTTAGGGGGGACTACCGCCTACGAGCAGTACTTC. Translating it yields CASSLGGTTAYEQYF.